This T cell receptor (beta chain) is from a study of cytomegalovirus exposure and HLA in healthy donors. The PCR had 60 Vbeta and 13 Jbeta primers. Assay: immunoSEQ multiplex PCR; the TCRdb copy retains only in-frame clones and omits some. The data show 60,000 or so clones, with about 80% seen just once and about 3.3% held by the top ten. Sample: PBMCs. This clonotype was obtained from a woman aged 35 to 49 in good health and CMV-seropositive.

The CDR3 sequence: CASSLRQRQGTEAFF. The DNA of the CDR3 is TGCGCCAGCAGCTTACGTCAGCGTCAGGGAACTGAAGCTTTCTTT. The chain joins TRBV5-1 to TRBJ1-1; D may be TRBD1 (5 bases). Per the germline V gene, CDR1 is SGHRS and CDR2 is YFSETQ. This CDR3 is built from 15 residues. Between the trimmed V and J ends, which lost 2 bases and 5 bases, there was a span of 16 bases. Full variable domain (outside the CDR3, taken from reference TRBV5-1 and TRBJ1-1): KAGVTQTPRYLIKTRGQQVTLSCSPISGHRSVSWYQQTPGQGLQFLFEYFSETQRNKGNFPGRFSGRQFSNSRSEMNVSTLELGDSALYLCASSLRQRQGTEAFFGQGTRLTVV.